The 17 T cell receptor beta chains below come from one sample, sequenced in a study of shared clonotypes between healthy human individuals. TCRdb's table, derived via immunoSEQ multiplex PCR, lists solely in-frame clones and lacks some. The data hold approximately 470,000 clones, with over 70% observed a single time. Material: PBMCs. The receptors derive from a woman between 40 and 50 years old in good health. Some clones in this sample may be carry-over from other donors' samples.

The CDR3 is CASRSAGGPGQRTYEQYF. CDR3 nucleotide sequence: TGTGCAAGTCGCTCCGCGGGAGGACCGGGACAGCGAACCTACGAGCAGTACTTC. This rearrangement joins TRBV12-2 to TRBJ2-7; the listed D gene, TRBD2, was not tested against the DNA. TRBV12-2 constitutes a pseudogene. The length of the CDR3 is 18 residues.

The chain joins TRBV11-3 to TRBJ2-1; D not resolved. The germline gives CDR1 SGHNT, CDR2 YENEEA. This CDR3 has 16 amino acids. Trimming left V 4 bases short and J 0 bases short, with 13 bases between. The DNA for the CDR3 is TGTGCCAGCAGCTCCGGGCCGGATAGCTCCTACAATGAGCAGTTCTTC. It encodes CASSSGPDSSYNEQFF.

The chain couples TRBV7-3 to TRBJ2-3; TRBD1 matches at 9 bases. Germline V gives CDR1 SGHTA, CDR2 FQGTGA. The J segment lost 3 bases and the V segment lost 2 bases, leaving 6 bases of the junction unmatched. The CDR3 consists of 16 residues. The CDR3 protein is CASSLGTGTVTDTQYF. The DNA of the CDR3 is TGTGCCAGCAGCTTAGGGACAGGGACCGTGACAGATACGCAGTATTTT.

This chain connects TRBV4-1 to TRBJ2-1, with D perhaps TRBD2 (5 bases). The germline V gene has CDR1 MGHRA and CDR2 YSYEKL. This CDR3 is built from 11 residues. Between the trimmed V and J ends, which lost 0 bases and 14 bases, there was a span of 8 bases. The CDR3: CASSQERDEFF. The DNA of the CDR3 is TGCGCCAGCAGCCAAGAGAGGGATGAGTTCTTC.

The chain employs TRBV18 and TRBJ2-3; D gene ambiguous. In germline, CDR1 is KGHSH, CDR2 LQKENI. The CDR3 loop spans 15 amino acids. Trimming took 2 bases from V and 6 from J, leaving 15 bases between them. DNA for the CDR3: TGTGCCAGCTCACCATTGTTGGGCCGGCCGGATACGCAGTATTTT. This sequence encodes CASSPLLGRPDTQYF.

The gene calls are TRBV10-1 and TRBJ2-6; the D is unclear. CDR1 is WNHNN, CDR2 SYGVQD, per germline (reference sequence). CDR3 length: 13 amino acids. V gave up 2 bases and J gave up 4 bases, with 3 bases separating them. The CDR3 loop is CASSEGGANVLTF. In nucleotides, the CDR3 is TGCGCCAGCAGTGAGGGGGGGGCCAACGTCCTGACTTTC.

V usage is TRBV11-2 and J usage is TRBJ2-7; 11 nucleotides line up with TRBD1. Germline CDR1 is SGHAT and CDR2 is FQNNGV. This CDR3 has 14 amino acids. The V segment lost 4 bases and the J segment 3 bases; nucleotides outside the gene matches: 2. In nucleotides, the CDR3 is TGTGCCAGCAGCTCGGGGACAGGGGGCTACGAGCAGTACTTC. It encodes CASSSGTGGYEQYF.

The chain recombines TRBV11-2 with TRBJ1-4; the D is unclear. CDR3 length: 14 amino acids. Germline lookup yields CDR1 SGHAT and CDR2 FQNNGV. The V end lost 3 bases, the J end lost 0 bases, and 5 bases lay between the germline ends. The chain's CDR3 is CASSFSATNEKLFF. CDR3 sequence (DNA): TGTGCCAGCAGCTTTAGTGCAACTAATGAAAAACTGTTTTTT. The complete variable domain, with remaining parts taken from reference TRBV11-2 and TRBJ1-4, reads EAGVAQSPRYKIIEKRQSVAFWCNPISGHATLYWYQQILGQGPKLLIQFQNNGVVDDSQLPKDRFSAERLKGVDSTLKIQPAKLEDSAVYLCASSFSATNEKLFFGSGTQLSVL.

Regarding this clone: A much larger clone lies a single base off, so this may be a read error. This specimen includes other DNA sequences encoding the same CDR3. DNA of the CDR3: TGTGCCAGTAGTCCACTACAGGGGGCTGAAGCTTTCTTT. The encoded protein is CASSPLQGAEAFF. The chain is built from TRBV19 and TRBJ1-1; 8 nucleotides match TRBD1. Looked up from germline, CDR1 is LNHDA and CDR2 is SQIVND (reference sequence). There are 13 residues in the CDR3. The V segment lost 5 bases and the J segment 6 bases; nucleotides outside the gene matches: 5.

This chain connects TRBV7-9 to TRBJ2-7; D is possibly TRBD1 (6 bases). The length of the CDR3 is 18 residues. V lost 3 bases and J 5 bases, leaving 26 bases between the germline ends. Germline loops: CDR1 SEHNR, CDR2 FQNEAQ (reference sequence). The CDR3 here is CASSLATTDSLESHEQYF. For the CDR3, the DNA is TGTGCCAGCAGCTTGGCGACAACGGACAGCTTAGAAAGCCACGAGCAGTACTTC. The full variable domain, completed using reference TRBV7-9 and TRBJ2-7, is DTGVSQNPRHKITKRGQNVTFRCDPISEHNRLYWYRQTLGQGPEFLTYFQNEAQLEKSRLLSDRFSAERPKGSFSTLEIQRTEQGDSAMYLCASSLATTDSLESHEQYFGPGTRLTVT.

This clone was counted ten times or more. The chain is built from TRBV5-3 and TRBJ1-4, with D maybe TRBD1 (5 bases). TRBV5-3 is treated as an ORF (open reading frame) with a function not yet certain. V was shortened by 4 bases and J by 4 bases, with 17 bases between the two germline ends. The CDR3 sequence is 16 residues long. The CDR3 nucleotides read TGTGCCAGAAGCCTCATGGGGGGGAACCTTAATGAAAAACTGTTTTTT. Translation gives CARSLMGGNLNEKLFF.

This clone was counted many times. The same CDR3 arises from other DNA sequences in this sample as well. The genes are TRBV2 and TRBJ2-7; D gene ambiguous. Germline V gives CDR1 SNHLY, CDR2 FYNNEI. The CDR3 has 12 amino acids. V gave up 3 bases and J gave up 2 bases, with 5 bases separating them. The DNA of the CDR3 is TGTGCCAGCAGTGAGTTGCCCTACGAGCAGTACTTC. As protein: CASSELPYEQYF. The complete variable domain, with remaining parts taken from reference TRBV2 and TRBJ2-7, reads EPEVTQTPSHQVTQMGQEVILRCVPISNHLYFYWYRQILGQKVEFLVSFYNNEISEKSEIFDDQFSVERPDGSNFTLKIRSTKLEDSAMYFCASSELPYEQYFGPGTRLTVT.

About this clone itself: The likely explanation is a read error, given a far larger clone one base away. This CDR3 fails to terminate in the conserved phenylalanine or tryptophan, so it likely reflects a read error. The V and J genes are TRBV5-1 and TRBJ2-3; 8 bases are a match to TRBD1. Germline CDR1 is SGHRS and CDR2 is YFSETQ. The CDR3 is 15 amino acids. V shed 5 bases, J shed 4 bases, and the junction held 9 bases outside the gene matches. The chain's CDR3 is CASRYTGQGPDTQYL. CDR3 bases: TGCGCCAGCAGATACACCGGACAGGGCCCAGATACGCAGTATCTT.

Note on this clone: A much larger clone lies a single base off, so this may be a read error. Other DNA sequences in the sample encode the same CDR3. V usage is TRBV11-2 and J usage is TRBJ2-3; D is ambiguous. From germline, CDR1 is SGHAT and CDR2 FQNNGV. The CDR3 spans 15 residues. The CDR3 region is CASSLDPTPTDTQYF. CDR3 in DNA: TGCGCCAGCAGCTTAGATCCTACTCCCACAGATACGCAGTATTTT.

The chain couples TRBV19 to TRBJ1-2; tentatively, D is TRBD1 (6 bases). The CDR3 is made up of 15 amino acids. V shed 2 bases and J shed 8 bases, with 18 bases lying between them. Germline loops: CDR1 LNHDA, CDR2 SQIVND (reference sequence). DNA for the CDR3: TGTGCCAGTAGTATACCCGGCAGGGGACCGACCGGCTACACCTTC. This translates into CASSIPGRGPTGYTF.

This rearrangement joins TRBV10-3 to TRBJ1-1; 8 bases fit TRBD1. V shed 5 bases, J shed 6 bases, and the junction held 8 bases outside the gene matches. The CDR3 runs 14 residues. CDR1 is ENHRY and CDR2 is SYGVKD in the germline V gene. As DNA, the CDR3 is TGTGCCATCAGTCCCGCAGGGGGCGAGGCTGAAGCTTTCTTT. Its translation: CAISPAGGEAEAFF.

With respect to this clone: Other DNA sequences in the sample encode the same CDR3. V usage is TRBV19 and J usage is TRBJ2-5; D gene ambiguous. V dropped 5 bases and J dropped 4 bases, with 8 bases sitting between them. Germline-derived CDR1 and CDR2 are LNHDA and SQIVND (reference sequence). There are 12 residues in the CDR3. The CDR3 nucleotides read TGTGCCAGTAGTCCCGGCGGAGAGACCCAGTACTTC. Translated, it gives CASSPGGETQYF. Filled out from reference TRBV19 and TRBJ2-5, the complete variable domain reads DGGITQSPKYLFRKEGQNVTLSCEQNLNHDAMYWYRQDPGQGLRLIYYSQIVNDFQKGDIAEGYSVSREKKESFPLTVTSAQKNPTAFYLCASSPGGETQYFGPGTRLLVL.